This TCR beta chain was documented in a study of Graves' ophthalmopathy and Graves' hyperthyroidism. Study-wide findings and caveats: It was with approximately 69% sensitivity and approximately 72% specificity that the model predicted ophthalmopathy progression.

Ten or more counts support this clonotype. What it recognizes is unknown. The TCR beta CDR3 regions underwent amplification from RNA transcripts. RT-PCR with HTBI primers came first, then second-round multiplex PCR. TCRdb re-called the multiplex PCR reads through MiXCR, storing one row per CDR3 protein. The repertoire holds under 400,000 distinct CDR3 sequences, with roughly a sixth as singletons. Germline V lookup: CDR1 GTSNPN, CDR2 SVGIG (reference sequence). CDR3 length equals 13 residues. Trimming took 4 bases from V and 8 from J; bases not matched to a gene: 5. No donor had other autoimmune disease, uncontrolled infection, pregnancy or lactation. Clinicians diagnosed using symptoms, serum thyroxine, TRAb, thyroid ultrasound and orbital computed tomography. Around 9.9 ml of fresh blood yielded the PBMCs by density gradient.

The chain employs TRBV30 and TRBJ1-6; TRBD1 agrees at 7 bases. The receptor was derived from an adult man with Graves' ophthalmopathy. The source material was peripheral blood. The CDR3 nucleotides are TGTGCCTGGACCGGGACAGAGTATTCACCCCTCCACTTT. Translating it yields CAWTGTEYSPLHF.